These T cell receptor beta chains were read from a single sample in a study of molecular identifiers for immune sequencing clone quantification. MiXCR was run by TCRdb on the PCR reads, yielding one entry per CDR3 protein. The sample has about 320,000 distinct CDR3 sequences; around 21% are singletons. Sequenced material: naive CD8+ T cells from blood, with Jurkat cell RNA spiked in. These receptors all come from a human donor in good health. Some libraries in this study had Jurkat cell RNA spiked in. The conserved cysteine and the conserved F or W are not part of the CDR3 here. Fields, in order: V gene, clone size, CDR3 length, CDR3 protein. The size field is filled for only some rows; it gives once, few, many or a size class.

V: TRBV6-6; size: many; length: 13; CDR3: ASSDPGLPAYEQY
V: TRBV7-9; size: NA; length: 11; CDR3: ASSPPGNNEQF
V: TRBV7-9; size: many; length: 9; CDR3: ASSFDTEAF
V: TRBV20-1; size: many; length: 14; CDR3: SARDQGSGDGETQY
V: TRBV4-1; size: many; length: 13; CDR3: ASSQLAPGSYEQY
V: TRBV6-6; size: many; length: 12; CDR3: ASSYEQANQPQH
V: TRBV11-2; size: many; length: 13; CDR3: ASSARGLSTDTQY
V: TRBV20-1; size: many; length: 12; CDR3: SARDRGSYTEAF
V: TRBV7-9; size: NA; length: 16; CDR3: ASSSSFVQLAGQYEQY
V: TRBV27; size: NA; length: 18; CDR3: ASSLAGRDASGPTTDTQY